This T cell receptor beta chain derives from a study of control samples from healthy donors and cancer patients. TCRdb keeps only in-frame clones here, not all; method: immunoSEQ multiplex PCR. The table has about 100,000 clones, 92% seen once. The sequencing sample was made of blood. This clonotype was sampled from a woman aged 18-30 years in good health.

CDR3 sequence (DNA): TGTGCCAGTAGTGTTAGGACAGGAAACACTGAAGCTTTCTTT. Translated: CASSVRTGNTEAFF. The chain carries TRBV19 and TRBJ1-1; 7 bases are a match to TRBD1. Germline V gene lookup returns CDR1 LNHDA and CDR2 SQIVND (reference sequence). The CDR3 runs to 14 residues. V shed 5 bases, J shed 2 bases, and the junction held 5 bases outside the gene matches. Filled out from reference TRBV19 and TRBJ1-1, the complete variable domain reads DGGITQSPKYLFRKEGQNVTLSCEQNLNHDAMYWYRQDPGQGLRLIYYSQIVNDFQKGDIAEGYSVSREKKESFPLTVTSAQKNPTAFYLCASSVRTGNTEAFFGQGTRLTVV.